A single TCR beta chain is shown here with its context. As yet, its antigen is unknown. This entry comes from a study of shared clonotypes between healthy human individuals. Study context: Plates per donor: three CD4 naive, three CD4 memory, two CD8 naive, one CD8 memory.

Regarding the study as a whole: Only blood was sampled; tissue repertoires likely differ. Relative to their counterparts shared across all four donors, non-shared clonotypes exhibited diminished generation probabilities.

CD45RO-negative, CCR7-selected cells formed the naive CD8 fraction, which excluded terminally differentiated effector memory CD45RA+ cells. The study drew its donors from healthy HIV-negative adults without recent acute infections or vaccinations. This table comes from immunoSEQ multiplex PCR, and its TCRdb copy is limited to in-frame clones, with some not included. The sample lists about 820,000 clones; about 92% were seen once. This clonotype was sampled from a man between 25 and 39 years old in good health. Specimen: naive CD8+ T cells sorted from blood.

In DNA form, the CDR3 reads TGTGCCATCAGTGAGTTTAGGACAGGCCCCAAGCACGGGAGTGAAAAACTGTTTTTT. It encodes CAISEFRTGPKHGSEKLFF. V is TRBV10-3 and J is TRBJ1-4; the match to TRBD1 covers 7 bases. CDR3 length: 19 amino acids. The junction had 18 bases not matched to a gene; V was cut back by 1 base and J by 7 bases. CDR1 is ENHRY, CDR2 SYGVKD, per germline.